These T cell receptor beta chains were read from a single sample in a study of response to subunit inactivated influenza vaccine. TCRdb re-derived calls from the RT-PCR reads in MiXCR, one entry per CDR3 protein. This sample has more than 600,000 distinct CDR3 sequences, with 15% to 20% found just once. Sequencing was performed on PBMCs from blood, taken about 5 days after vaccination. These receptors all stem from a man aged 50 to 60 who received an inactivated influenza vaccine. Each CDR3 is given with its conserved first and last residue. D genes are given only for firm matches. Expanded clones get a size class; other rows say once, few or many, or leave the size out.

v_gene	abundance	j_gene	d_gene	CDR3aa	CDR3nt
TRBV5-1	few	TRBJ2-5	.	CASSSRDSSPEETQYF	TGCGCCAGCAGCTCGCGAGACTCTAGCCCAGAAGAGACCCAGTACTTC
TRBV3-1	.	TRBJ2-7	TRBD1	CASSGPGTGTYEQYF	TGTGCCAGCAGCGGTCCTGGGACAGGGACCTACGAGCAGTACTTC
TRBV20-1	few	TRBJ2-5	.	CSARELDRQETQYF	TGCAGTGCTAGAGAACTCGACAGGCAAGAGACCCAGTACTTC
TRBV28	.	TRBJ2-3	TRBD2	CAGSGGRRDTQYF	TGTGCCGGTAGCGGGGGGAGAAGAGATACGCAGTATTTT
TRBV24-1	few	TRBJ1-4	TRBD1	CATRRTGLEKLFF	TGTGCCACCAGGAGGACAGGGTTGGAAAAACTGTTTTTT
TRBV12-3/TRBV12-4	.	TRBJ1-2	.	CASSLSVGANYGYTF	TGTGCCAGCAGTTTAAGCGTCGGTGCTAACTATGGCTACACCTTC
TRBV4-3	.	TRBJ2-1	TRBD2	CASSQDYGGVAGGLNEQFF	TGCGCCAGCAGCCAAGACTACGGGGGGGTAGCGGGAGGGCTTAATGAGCAGTTCTTC
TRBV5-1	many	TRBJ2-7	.	CASSGGDNSYEQYF	TGCGCCAGCAGCGGGGGGGACAATTCCTACGAGCAGTACTTC
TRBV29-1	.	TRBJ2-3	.	CSVESGLLDTQYF	TGCAGCGTTGAAAGCGGGCTTCTGGATACGCAGTATTTT
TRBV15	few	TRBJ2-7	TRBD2	CATSRESSGRGEQYF	TGTGCCACCAGCAGAGAATCGAGCGGGAGAGGTGAGCAGTACTTC
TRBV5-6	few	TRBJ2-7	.	CASSLTSKKQYF	TGTGCCAGCAGCTTGACCTCGAAAAAACAGTACTTC
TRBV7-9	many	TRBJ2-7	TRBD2	CASSLAPSGIYEQYF	TGTGCCAGCAGCTTAGCGCCTAGCGGAATTTACGAGCAGTACTTC
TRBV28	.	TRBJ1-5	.	CASSFTGWGGDQPQHF	TGTGCCAGCAGTTTTACGGGTTGGGGAGGGGATCAGCCCCAGCATTTT
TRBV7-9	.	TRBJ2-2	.	CASSAAPGTSNTGELFF	TGTGCCAGCAGCGCGGCCCCCGGGACGTCGAACACCGGGGAGCTGTTTTTT
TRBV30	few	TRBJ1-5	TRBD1	CAWSSGTANQPQHF	TGTGCCTGGAGTTCCGGGACAGCTAATCAGCCCCAGCATTTT
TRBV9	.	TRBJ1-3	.	CASSVETSSGNTIYF	TGTGCCAGCAGCGTAGAGACAAGCTCTGGAAACACCATATATTTT
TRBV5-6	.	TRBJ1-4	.	CASSPAGVAGNEKLFF	TGTGCCAGCAGCCCCGCAGGGGTCGCGGGCAATGAAAAACTGTTTTTT
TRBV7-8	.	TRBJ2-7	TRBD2	CASSVTSGRARVYEQYF	TGTGCCAGCAGCGTTACTAGCGGGAGGGCCCGGGTGTACGAGCAGTACTTC
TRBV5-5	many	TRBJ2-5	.	CASSLEGFQETQYF	TGTGCCAGCAGCTTGGAGGGATTCCAAGAGACCCAGTACTTC
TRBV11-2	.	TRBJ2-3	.	CASTIGARLSTDTQYF	TGTGCCAGCACTATCGGGGCTAGGCTAAGCACAGATACGCAGTATTTT
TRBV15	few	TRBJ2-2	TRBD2	CATSRVPSGNTGELFF	TGTGCCACCAGCAGAGTCCCTAGCGGGAACACCGGGGAGCTGTTTTTT
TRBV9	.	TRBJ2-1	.	CASSGGLGRGNEQFF	TGTGCCAGCAGTGGTGGGCTGGGACGGGGGAATGAGCAGTTCTTC
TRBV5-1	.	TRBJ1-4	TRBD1	CASAGQGGEKLFF	TGCGCCAGCGCTGGACAGGGAGGTGAAAAACTGTTTTTT
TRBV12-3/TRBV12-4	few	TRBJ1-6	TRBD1	CASRNKPGQGASPLHF	TGTGCCAGCAGAAACAAACCGGGACAGGGGGCTTCACCCCTCCACTTT
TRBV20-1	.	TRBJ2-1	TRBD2	CSARDWSGLAGKYDEQFF	TGCAGTGCTAGAGATTGGTCGGGACTAGCGGGAAAGTACGATGAGCAGTTCTTC
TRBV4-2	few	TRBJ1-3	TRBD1	CASSQDPGTGGQRSGNTIYF	TGTGCCAGCAGCCAAGATCCGGGGACAGGGGGCCAACGCTCTGGAAACACCATATATTTT
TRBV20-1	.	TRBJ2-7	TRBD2	CSAVRLAGVYEQYF	TGCAGTGCTGTTAGACTAGCGGGAGTTTACGAGCAGTACTTC
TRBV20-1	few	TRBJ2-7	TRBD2	CSARDSATSLYEQYF	TGCAGTGCTAGAGATAGCGCGACTAGCCTCTACGAGCAGTACTTC
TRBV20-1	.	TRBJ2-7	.	CSARDRGSSYEQYF	TGCAGTGCTAGGGATCGCGGAAGTTCCTACGAGCAGTACTTC
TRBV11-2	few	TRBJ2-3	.	CASSHLRTDTQYF	TGTGCCAGCAGCCACCTCCGCACAGATACGCAGTATTTT
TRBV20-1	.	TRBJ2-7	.	CSARDRGRPPPYEQYF	TGCAGTGCTAGAGATCGGGGCCGGCCACCCCCCTACGAGCAGTACTTC
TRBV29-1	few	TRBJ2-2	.	CSGGERSNTGELFF	TGCAGCGGAGGGGAGAGGTCAAACACCGGGGAGCTGTTTTTT
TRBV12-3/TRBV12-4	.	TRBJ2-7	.	CASSLVVPGEQYF	TGTGCCAGCAGTTTAGTGGTACCTGGTGAGCAGTACTTC
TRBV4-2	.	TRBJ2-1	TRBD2	CASSQDLGTSGTNEQFF	TGTGCCAGCAGCCAAGATCTTGGGACTAGCGGGACTAATGAGCAGTTCTTC
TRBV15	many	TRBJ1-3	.	CATKEGTLKAGNTIYF	TGTGCCACCAAAGAGGGGACTTTGAAGGCTGGAAACACCATATATTTT
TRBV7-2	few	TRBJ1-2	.	CASSLSLEGYTF	TGTGCCAGCAGCTTATCCCTCGAGGGCTACACCTTC
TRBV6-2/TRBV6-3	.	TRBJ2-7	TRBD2	CASSYLIAGNSYEQYF	TGTGCCAGCAGTTACCTCATAGCGGGTAACTCCTACGAGCAGTACTTC
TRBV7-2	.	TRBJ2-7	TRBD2	CASTRTSGGGRSYEQYF	TGTGCCAGCACCCGGACTAGCGGGGGGGGACGCTCCTACGAGCAGTACTTC
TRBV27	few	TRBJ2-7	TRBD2	CASSLYTSGSSYEQYF	TGTGCCAGCAGTTTATACACTAGCGGGAGCAGTTACGAGCAGTACTTC
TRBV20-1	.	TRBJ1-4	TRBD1	CSATGQGREKLFF	TGCAGTGCTACGGGACAGGGACGGGAAAAACTGTTTTTT
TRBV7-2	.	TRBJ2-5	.	CASSFQGHHQETQYF	TGTGCCAGCAGCTTCCAGGGCCACCACCAAGAGACCCAGTACTTC
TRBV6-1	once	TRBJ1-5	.	CASSEDGEMGNQPQHF	TGTGCCAGCAGTGAAGATGGAGAGATGGGCAATCAGCCCCAGCATTTT
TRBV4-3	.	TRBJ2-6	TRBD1	CASSQDLQGVISGANVLTF	TGCGCCAGCAGCCAAGATCTCCAGGGGGTTATCTCTGGGGCCAACGTCCTGACTTTC
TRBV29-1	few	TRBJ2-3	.	CSVSSLGTDTQYF	TGCAGCGTTTCTAGTCTCGGCACAGATACGCAGTATTTT
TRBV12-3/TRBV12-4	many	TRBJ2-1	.	CASSHAGPLVFEQFF	TGTGCCAGCAGTCACGCGGGACCCCTAGTTTTTGAGCAGTTCTTC
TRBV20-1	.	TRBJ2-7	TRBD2	CSARGWGLAAYEQYF	TGCAGTGCTAGGGGTTGGGGACTAGCCGCCTACGAGCAGTACTTC
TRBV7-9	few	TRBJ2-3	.	CASSFSGVSTDTQYF	TGTGCCAGCAGCTTTTCAGGGGTCAGCACAGATACGCAGTATTTT
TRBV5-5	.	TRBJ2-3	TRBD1	CASSREDRDTDTQYF	TGTGCCAGCAGCCGAGAGGACAGGGACACAGATACGCAGTATTTT
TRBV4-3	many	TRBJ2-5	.	CASSQAPRGVETQYF	TGCGCCAGCAGCCAAGCCCCTAGAGGGGTCGAGACCCAGTACTTC